This T cell receptor beta chain was sequenced during a study of T cells in Graves' hyperthyroidism and ophthalmopathy. The study's findings and limits: The authors' 13 V-J model separated ophthalmopathy from stable hyperthyroidism. Most thyroid clonotypes expanded above 0.001 appeared in blood too.

Germline V gene sequence: CDR1 MNHEY, CDR2 SMNVEV (reference sequence). The length of the CDR3 is 18 residues. V lost 5 bases to trimming and J lost 4 bases, with 25 bases between them. Ten or more counts support this clonotype. Its specificity is unknown. Amplification yielded TCR beta CDR3 regions, with RNA transcripts as the source. The HTBI primer set served for first-round RT-PCR of the TCR CDR3. MiXCR, run by TCRdb on the multiplex PCR reads, gives a single entry per CDR3 protein. The table has about 410,000 distinct CDR3 sequences, about 14% seen once. The J gene is TRBJ2-3, the V gene TRBV27; D is uncertain. The receptor comes from a man aged 18 to 30 with Graves' ophthalmopathy. The source material was blood. DNA of the CDR3: TGTGCCAGCAGTCCCAACCACCCCGCCCGGGTGGAGTCAGATACGCAGTATTTT. It is translated as CASSPNHPARVESDTQYF.